This TCR beta chain was found in a study of low-dose radiotherapy and immunotherapy resistance in tumors. As for the study in general: Each patient was administered nivolumab intravenously at 240 mg, which was a flat dose, every two weeks, along with intravenous ipilimumab at 1 mg/kg every six weeks.

Stated time point: before trial treatment. First-strand cDNA relied on TRAV- and TRBV-specific primers spanning alpha and beta chains. Both a constant-region primer and a V-primer adapter served to amplify TCRs across roughly 22 PCR cycles. TCRdb used MiXCR to reprocess the reads, holding one entry per CDR3 protein. The data show under 95,000 distinct CDR3 sequences, about a sixth seen once. Germline V gives CDR1 DFQATT, CDR2 SNEGSKA (reference sequence). With 8 bases clipped from V and 2 bases from J, the junction kept 6 bases outside the gene matches. This CDR3 has 13 residues. This clonotype was detected ten times or more.

The material was PBMCs, obtained before treatment. The clonotype originates from a male donor with prostate cancer. The chain uses TRBV20-1 and TRBJ2-5; TRBD2 aligns across 9 bases. The CDR3 DNA reads as TGCAGTCCACGCGGGGGGGGACAAGAGACCCAGTACTTC. It encodes CSPRGGGQETQYF.